This TCR beta chain was identified during a study of blood T cells in healthy people across ages. As concerns this clonotype: The junction shows a germline mismatch at one end, possibly a read error.

Germline V lookup: CDR1 MNHEY, CDR2 SMNVEV (reference sequence). The CDR3 has 15 amino acids. Together with a sample-barcoded 5' primer, a J-beta primer mix was included in a second PCR lasting roughly 6 to 12 cycles. TCRdb independently ran MiXCR on the 5' RACE reads; one entry per CDR3 protein. The repertoire holds 1.5 million to 2 million distinct CDR3 sequences, with roughly 32% as singletons. This TCR was recovered from a woman in her thirties in good health. The sample was blood. This rearrangement joins TRBV27 to TRBJ2-1; D tentatively fits TRBD1 or TRBD2 (5 bases each). CDR3 amino acids: CASSWYEGHYNKQFF. The DNA of the CDR3 is TGTGCCAGCAGTTGGTATGAGGGGCACTACAATAAGCAGTTCTTC.